These 5 T cell receptor beta chains originate from one sample sequenced in a study of blood T cell repertoires in COVID-19. The table came from immunoSEQ multiplex PCR; TCRdb's copy has only in-frame clones and leaves some out. Found here are about 200,000 clones, 65% to 90% of them singletons; the top ten hold roughly 4.2%. Sequenced sample: peripheral blood. The receptors originated from a middle-aged man with acute or convalescent COVID-19.

The chain is built from TRBV5-1 and TRBJ1-4, with unresolved D. The CDR3 extends over 16 amino acids. V gave up 0 bases and J gave up 4 bases, with 13 bases separating them. Germline CDR1 is SGHRS and CDR2 is YFSETQ. The CDR3 loop reads CASSLGAVSLNEKLFF. The CDR3 DNA follows: TGCGCCAGCAGCTTGGGGGCAGTCAGCCTTAATGAAAAACTGTTTTTT.

V is TRBV11-2 and J is TRBJ2-1; TRBD1 aligns across 9 bases. CDR3 length equals 19 residues. J gave up 2 bases and V 1 base, and 12 bases lay outside the gene matches. CDR1 SGHAT and CDR2 FQNNGV come from the germline V gene. CDR3 region: CASSLGGQGTLSPYNEQFF. CDR3 DNA: TGTGCCAGCAGCTTAGGAGGACAGGGGACCCTGTCCCCCTACAATGAGCAGTTCTTC.

V usage is TRBV6-5 and J usage is TRBJ1-5; D uncertain. The CDR3 has 15 residues. The germline V gene has CDR1 MNHEY and CDR2 SVGAGI. Trimming cost V 0 bases and J 0 bases, with 6 bases left between them. CDR3 DNA sequence: TGTGCCAGCAGTTACTCCAGATTTAGCAATCAGCCCCAGCATTTT. This encodes CASSYSRFSNQPQHF.

The chain has TRBV27 and TRBJ2-1; 10 nucleotides match TRBD2. Trimming removed 0 bases from V and 3 bases from J; junction bases left unmatched: 5. Per the germline V gene, CDR1 is MNHEY and CDR2 is SMNVEV (reference sequence). The CDR3 spans 17 residues. The CDR3 bases are TGTGCCAGCAGTTTATCGAGGGCTAGCGGGGGCTACAATGAGCAGTTCTTC. Translated, it gives CASSLSRASGGYNEQFF.

This chain links TRBV7-9 with TRBJ2-1; 9 bases map to TRBD1. V was pared by 5 bases and J by 8 bases, with 7 bases of the junction left unmatched. The CDR3 sequence is 14 residues long. CDR1 and CDR2 (germline): SEHNR, FQNEAQ (reference sequence). This chain's CDR3 is CASSRDREGHEQFF. CDR3 bases: TGTGCCAGCAGCCGGGACAGGGAGGGCCATGAGCAGTTCTTC. The full variable domain, with the rest looked up from reference TRBV7-9 and TRBJ2-1, is DTGVSQNPRHKITKRGQNVTFRCDPISEHNRLYWYRQTLGQGPEFLTYFQNEAQLEKSRLLSDRFSAERPKGSFSTLEIQRTEQGDSAMYLCASSRDREGHEQFFGPGTRLTVL.